This T cell receptor beta chain was found in a study of control samples from healthy donors and cancer patients. The protocol was immunoSEQ multiplex PCR, while the TCRdb copy is restricted to in-frame clones and leaves out a portion. The data contain more than 100,000 clones, around 89% of them singletons. The germline gives CDR1 MNHNS, CDR2 SASEGT. This CDR3 contains 16 residues. V lost 1 base to trimming and J lost 5 bases, with 17 bases between them. This sequence originates from a man aged 55 to 69 with lung cancer. The rearrangement links TRBV6-1 to TRBJ1-1; D ambiguous. The sequencing sample was made of PBMCs. CDR3 region: CASSEEGKGAFTEAFF. CDR3 DNA: TGTGCCAGCAGTGAAGAGGGAAAGGGAGCATTTACTGAAGCTTTCTTT.